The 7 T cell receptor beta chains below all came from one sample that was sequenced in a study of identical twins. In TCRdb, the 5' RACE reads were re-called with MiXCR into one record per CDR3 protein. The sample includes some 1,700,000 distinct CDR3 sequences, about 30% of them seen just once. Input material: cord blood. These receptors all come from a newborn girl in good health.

The CDR3 region is CASSKDQGPYEQYF. The CDR3 coding sequence is TGTGCCAGCAGCAAAGATCAGGGCCCCTACGAGCAGTACTTC. The genes are TRBV12-3 or TRBV12-4 and TRBJ2-7; tentatively, D is TRBD1 (5 bases). The CDR3 extends over 14 amino acids. V was trimmed by 6 bases and J by 2 bases, leaving 14 bases between them.

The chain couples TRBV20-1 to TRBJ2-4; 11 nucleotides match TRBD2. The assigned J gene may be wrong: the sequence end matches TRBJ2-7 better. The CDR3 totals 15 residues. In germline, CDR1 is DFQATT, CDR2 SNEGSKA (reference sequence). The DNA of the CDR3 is TGCAGTGCTAGTGCTAGCGGGGGGAATCTCTACGAGCAGTACTTC. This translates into CSASASGGNLYEQYF.

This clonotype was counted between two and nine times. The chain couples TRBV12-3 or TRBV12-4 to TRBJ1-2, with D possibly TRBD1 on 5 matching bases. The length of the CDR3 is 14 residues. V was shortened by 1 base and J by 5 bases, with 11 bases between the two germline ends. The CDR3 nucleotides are TGTGCCAGCAGTTTAGGGCCGGGGGAGTATGGCTACACCTTC. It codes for CASSLGPGEYGYTF.

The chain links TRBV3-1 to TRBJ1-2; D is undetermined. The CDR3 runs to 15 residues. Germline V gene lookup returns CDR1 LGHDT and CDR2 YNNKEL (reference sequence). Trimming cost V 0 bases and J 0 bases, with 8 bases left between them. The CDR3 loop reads CASSQESQTNYGYTF. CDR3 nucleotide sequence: TGTGCCAGCAGCCAAGAATCGCAGACTAACTATGGCTACACCTTC. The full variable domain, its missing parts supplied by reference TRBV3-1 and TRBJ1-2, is DTAVSQTPKYLVTQMGNDKSIKCEQNLGHDTMYWYKQDSKKFLKIMFSYNNKELIINETVPNRFSPKSPDKAHLNLHINSLELGDSAVYFCASSQESQTNYGYTFGSGTRLTVV.

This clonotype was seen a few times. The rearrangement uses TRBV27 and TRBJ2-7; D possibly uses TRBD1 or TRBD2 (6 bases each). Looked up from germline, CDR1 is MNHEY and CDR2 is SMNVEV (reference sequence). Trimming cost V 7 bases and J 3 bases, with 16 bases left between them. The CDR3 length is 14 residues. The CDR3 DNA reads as TGTGCCAGCAAAATACGGGGGCGCCTCTACGAGCAGTACTTC. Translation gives CASKIRGRLYEQYF.

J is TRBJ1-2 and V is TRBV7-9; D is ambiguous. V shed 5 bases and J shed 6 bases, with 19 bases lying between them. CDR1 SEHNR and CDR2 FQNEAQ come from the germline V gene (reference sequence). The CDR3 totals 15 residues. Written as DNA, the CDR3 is TGTGCCAGCAGCGCCCAGACTGGGAGCCAGGATGGCTACACCTTC. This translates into CASSAQTGSQDGYTF.

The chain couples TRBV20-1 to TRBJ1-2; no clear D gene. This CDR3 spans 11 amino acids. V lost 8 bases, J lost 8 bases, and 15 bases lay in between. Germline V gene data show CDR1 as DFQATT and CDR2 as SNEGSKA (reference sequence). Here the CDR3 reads CSFSSPLGYTF. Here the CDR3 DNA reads TGCAGTTTCTCCTCCCCTCTCGGCTACACCTTC.